This T cell receptor (beta chain) is drawn from a study of PD-L1 blockade in urothelial cancer. This CDR3 has 14 residues. Germline V lookup: CDR1 SEHNR, CDR2 FQNEAQ (reference sequence). V trimming: 4 bases; J trimming: 8 bases; junction bases outside the gene matches: 3. TCRdb's table, derived via immunoSEQ multiplex PCR, lists solely in-frame clones and lacks some. The repertoire holds some 49,000 clones, 87% seen once, with approximately 7.7% in the top ten. V usage is TRBV7-9 and J usage is TRBJ1-4; 11 bases fit TRBD1. The source was PBMCs, collected around atezolizumab (anti-PD-L1) treatment. This receptor was identified in a man aged 55 to 70 with urothelial cancer. The CDR3 DNA is TGTGCCAGCAGCTCGGGACAGGGGGTCGAAAAACTGTTTTTT. Translating gives CASSSGQGVEKLFF.